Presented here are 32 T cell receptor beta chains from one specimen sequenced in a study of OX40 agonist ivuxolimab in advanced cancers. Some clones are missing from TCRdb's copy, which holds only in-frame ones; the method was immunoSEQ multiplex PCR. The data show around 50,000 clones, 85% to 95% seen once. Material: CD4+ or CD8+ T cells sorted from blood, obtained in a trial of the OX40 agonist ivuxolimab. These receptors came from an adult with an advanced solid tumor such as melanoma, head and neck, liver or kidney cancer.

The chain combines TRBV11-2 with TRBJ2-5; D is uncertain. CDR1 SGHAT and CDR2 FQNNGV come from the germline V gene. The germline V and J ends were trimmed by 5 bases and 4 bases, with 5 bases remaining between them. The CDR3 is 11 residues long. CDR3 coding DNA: TGTGCCAGCAGCGTTTCAGAGACCCAGTACTTC. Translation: CASSVSETQYF.

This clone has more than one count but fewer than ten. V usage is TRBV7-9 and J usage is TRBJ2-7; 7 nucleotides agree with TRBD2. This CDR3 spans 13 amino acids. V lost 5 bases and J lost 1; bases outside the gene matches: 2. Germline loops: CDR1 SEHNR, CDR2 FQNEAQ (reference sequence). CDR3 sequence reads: CASSAGGSYEQYF. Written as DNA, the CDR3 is TGTGCCAGCAGCGCCGGGGGGTCCTACGAGCAGTACTTC.

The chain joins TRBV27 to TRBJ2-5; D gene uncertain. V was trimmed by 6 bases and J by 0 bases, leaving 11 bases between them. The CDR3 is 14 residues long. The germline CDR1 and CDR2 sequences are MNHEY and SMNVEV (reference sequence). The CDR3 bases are TGTGCCAGCAGGCGCGGCGCGTACCAAGAGACCCAGTACTTC. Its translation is CASRRGAYQETQYF.

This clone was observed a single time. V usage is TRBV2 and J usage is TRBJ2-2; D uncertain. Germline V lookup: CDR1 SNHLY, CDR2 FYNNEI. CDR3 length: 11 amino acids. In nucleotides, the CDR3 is TGTGGACAAGCGAACACCGGGGAGCTGTTTTTT. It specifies CGQANTGELFF.

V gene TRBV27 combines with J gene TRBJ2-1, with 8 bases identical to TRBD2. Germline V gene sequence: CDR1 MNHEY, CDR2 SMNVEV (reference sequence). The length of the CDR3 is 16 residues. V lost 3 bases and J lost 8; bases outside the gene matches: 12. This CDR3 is CASSLGVSGSFYEQFF. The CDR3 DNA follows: TGTGCCAGCAGTTTGGGGGTAAGCGGGAGCTTCTATGAGCAGTTCTTC.

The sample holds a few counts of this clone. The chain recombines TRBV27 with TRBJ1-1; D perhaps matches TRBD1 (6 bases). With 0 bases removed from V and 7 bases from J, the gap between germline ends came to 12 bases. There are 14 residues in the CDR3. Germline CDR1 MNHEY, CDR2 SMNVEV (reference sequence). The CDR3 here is CASSLSGGGSEAFF. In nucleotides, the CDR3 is TGTGCCAGCAGTTTATCAGGGGGGGGGAGTGAAGCTTTCTTT.

CDR3: CASSLGGTTADTQYF. The CDR3 bases are TGTGCCAGCAGTCTAGGGGGGACGACCGCAGATACGCAGTATTTT. The chain carries TRBV2 and TRBJ2-3; possibly TRBD1 or TRBD2 for D (6 bases each). The CDR3 totals 15 residues. Between the trimmed V and J ends, which lost 5 bases and 4 bases, there was a span of 16 bases. Germline CDR1 SNHLY, CDR2 FYNNEI.

CDR3 coding DNA: TGTGCCAGCGCCTGGTCACAGGGGGCCAATGAGCAGTTCTTC. It translates to CASAWSQGANEQFF. The chain carries TRBV27 and TRBJ2-1, with 9 nucleotides matching TRBD1. V dropped 8 bases and J dropped 6; count of bases not matched to a gene: 8. The CDR3 extends over 14 amino acids. CDR1 MNHEY and CDR2 SMNVEV come from the germline V gene (reference sequence).

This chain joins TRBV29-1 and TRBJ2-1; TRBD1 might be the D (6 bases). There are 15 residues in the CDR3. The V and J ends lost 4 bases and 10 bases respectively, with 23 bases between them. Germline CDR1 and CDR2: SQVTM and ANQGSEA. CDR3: CSVGYRDTAPGEQFF. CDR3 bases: TGCAGCGTTGGTTACCGGGACACCGCCCCCGGGGAGCAGTTCTTC.

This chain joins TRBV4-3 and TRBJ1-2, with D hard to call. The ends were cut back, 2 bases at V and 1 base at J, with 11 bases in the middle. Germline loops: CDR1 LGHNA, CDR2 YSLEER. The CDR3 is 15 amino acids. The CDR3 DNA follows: TGCGCCAGCAGCCAACTCACCGGACTTAACTATGGCTACACCTTC. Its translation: CASSQLTGLNYGYTF.

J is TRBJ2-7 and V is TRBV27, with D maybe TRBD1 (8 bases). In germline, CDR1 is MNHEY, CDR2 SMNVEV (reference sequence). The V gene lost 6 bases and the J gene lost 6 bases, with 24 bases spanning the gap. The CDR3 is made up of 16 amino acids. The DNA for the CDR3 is TGTGCCAGCAGGATAACACAGGGGGGGGGCTATCGCGAGCAGTACTTC. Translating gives CASRITQGGGYREQYF.

CDR3 nucleotide sequence: TGCAGCGTTTCGACCACTGAAGCTTTCTTT. Its protein product is CSVSTTEAFF. The gene calls are TRBV29-1 and TRBJ1-1; D is uncertain. The CDR3 consists of 10 residues. In germline, CDR1 is SQVTM, CDR2 ANQGSEA. The V end was cut by 5 bases, the J end by 4 bases, with 5 bases between.

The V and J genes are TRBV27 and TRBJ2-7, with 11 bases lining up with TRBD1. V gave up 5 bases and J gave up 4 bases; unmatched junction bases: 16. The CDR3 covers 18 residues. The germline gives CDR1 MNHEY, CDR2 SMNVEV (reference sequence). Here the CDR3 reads CASSLSGTGGGYLYEQYF. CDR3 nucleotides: TGTGCCAGCAGTCTCTCCGGGACAGGGGGGGGATATTTGTACGAGCAGTACTTC.

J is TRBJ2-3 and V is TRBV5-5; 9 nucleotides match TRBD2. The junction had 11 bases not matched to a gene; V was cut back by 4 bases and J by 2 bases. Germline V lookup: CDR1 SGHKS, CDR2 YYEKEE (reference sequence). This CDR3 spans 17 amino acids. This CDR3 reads CASSREGTSLNTDTQYF. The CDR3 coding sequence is TGTGCCAGCAGCCGGGAGGGGACTAGCTTAAACACAGATACGCAGTATTTT.

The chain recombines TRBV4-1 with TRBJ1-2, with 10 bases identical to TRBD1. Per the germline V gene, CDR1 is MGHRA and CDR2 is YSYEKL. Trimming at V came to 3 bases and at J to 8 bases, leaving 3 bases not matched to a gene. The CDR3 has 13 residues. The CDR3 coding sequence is TGCGCCAGCAGCCAGGGGGGACAGGGGGGCTACACCTTC. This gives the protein CASSQGGQGGYTF.

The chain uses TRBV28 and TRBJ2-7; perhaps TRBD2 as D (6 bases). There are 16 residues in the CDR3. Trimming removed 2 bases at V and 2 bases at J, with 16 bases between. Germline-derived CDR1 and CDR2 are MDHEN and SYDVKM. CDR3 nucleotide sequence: TGTGCCAGCAGTTTACGGGAGCAGGTCATCCCCTACGAGCAGTACTTC. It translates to CASSLREQVIPYEQYF.

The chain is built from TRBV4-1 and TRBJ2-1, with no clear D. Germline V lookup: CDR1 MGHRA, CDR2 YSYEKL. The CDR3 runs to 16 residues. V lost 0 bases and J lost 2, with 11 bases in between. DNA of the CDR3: TGCGCCAGCAGCCAAGATCAGAGCGAAACCTACAATGAGCAGTTCTTC. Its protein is CASSQDQSETYNEQFF.

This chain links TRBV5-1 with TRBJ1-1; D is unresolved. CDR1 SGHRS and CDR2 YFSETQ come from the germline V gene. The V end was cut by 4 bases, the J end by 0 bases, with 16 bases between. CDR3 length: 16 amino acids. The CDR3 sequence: CASSPDTIIMNTEAFF. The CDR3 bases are TGCGCCAGCAGCCCCGACACAATAATTATGAACACTGAAGCTTTCTTT. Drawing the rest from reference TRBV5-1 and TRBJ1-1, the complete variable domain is KAGVTQTPRYLIKTRGQQVTLSCSPISGHRSVSWYQQTPGQGLQFLFEYFSETQRNKGNFPGRFSGRQFSNSRSEMNVSTLELGDSALYLCASSPDTIIMNTEAFFGQGTRLTVV.

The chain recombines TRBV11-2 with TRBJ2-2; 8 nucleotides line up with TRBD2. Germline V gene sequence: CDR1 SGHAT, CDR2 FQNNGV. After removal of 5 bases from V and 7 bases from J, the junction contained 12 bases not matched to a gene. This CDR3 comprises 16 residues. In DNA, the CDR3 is TGTGCCAGCAGCACCGGGACTAGATCGATCGGCGGGGAGCTGTTTTTT. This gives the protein CASSTGTRSIGGELFF.

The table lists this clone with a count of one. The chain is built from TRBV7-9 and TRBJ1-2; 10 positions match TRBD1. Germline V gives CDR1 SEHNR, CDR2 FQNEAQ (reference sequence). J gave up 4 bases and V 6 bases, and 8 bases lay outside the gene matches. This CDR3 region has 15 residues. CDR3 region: CASRPTGGAGYGYTF. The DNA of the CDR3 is TGTGCCAGCAGGCCGACAGGGGGCGCGGGCTATGGCTACACCTTC.

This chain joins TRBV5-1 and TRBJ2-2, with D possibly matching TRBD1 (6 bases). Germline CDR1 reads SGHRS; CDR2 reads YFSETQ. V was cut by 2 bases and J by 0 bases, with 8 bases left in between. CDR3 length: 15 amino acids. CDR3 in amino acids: CASSLRTANTGELFF. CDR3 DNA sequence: TGCGCCAGCAGCTTACGGACAGCGAACACCGGGGAGCTGTTTTTT.

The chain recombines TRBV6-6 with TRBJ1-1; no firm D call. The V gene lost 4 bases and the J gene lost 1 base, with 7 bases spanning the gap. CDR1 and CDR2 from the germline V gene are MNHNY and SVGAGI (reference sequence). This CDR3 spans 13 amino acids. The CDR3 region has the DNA TGTGCCAGCAGTTTTGGCCAGAACACTGAAGCTTTCTTT. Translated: CASSFGQNTEAFF.

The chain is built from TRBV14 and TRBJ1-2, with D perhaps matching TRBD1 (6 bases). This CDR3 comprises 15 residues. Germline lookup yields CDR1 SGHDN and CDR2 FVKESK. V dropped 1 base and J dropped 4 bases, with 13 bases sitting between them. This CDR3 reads CASSQGRGGGYGYTF. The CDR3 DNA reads TGTGCCAGCAGCCAAGGTCGTGGGGGCGGCTATGGCTACACCTTC. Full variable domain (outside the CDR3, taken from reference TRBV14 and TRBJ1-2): EAGVTQFPSHSVIEKGQTVTLRCDPISGHDNLYWYRRVMGKEIKFLLHFVKESKQDESGMPNNRFLAERTGGTYSTLKVQPAELEDSGVYFCASSQGRGGGYGYTFGSGTRLTVV.

CDR3 nucleotide sequence: TGCGCCAGCAGTATGGACAGCCACTACGAGCAGTACTTC. Protein sequence: CASSMDSHYEQYF. This chain uses TRBV5-1 with TRBJ2-7; TRBD1 might be the D (6 bases). CDR3 length equals 13 residues. Trimming removed 5 bases at V and 3 bases at J, with 12 bases between. The germline V gene encodes CDR1 SGHRS and CDR2 YFSETQ.

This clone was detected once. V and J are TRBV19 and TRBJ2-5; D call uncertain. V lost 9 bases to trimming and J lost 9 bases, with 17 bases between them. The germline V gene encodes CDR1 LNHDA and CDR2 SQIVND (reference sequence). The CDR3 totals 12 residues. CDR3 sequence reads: CASGLAQLPQYF. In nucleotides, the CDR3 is TGTGCCAGCGGCCTTGCCCAACTCCCCCAGTACTTC.

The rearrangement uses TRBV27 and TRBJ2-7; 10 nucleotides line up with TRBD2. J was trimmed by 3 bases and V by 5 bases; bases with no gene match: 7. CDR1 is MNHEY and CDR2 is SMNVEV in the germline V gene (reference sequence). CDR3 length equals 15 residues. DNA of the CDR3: TGTGCCAGCAGTCTTCTAGCGGGAGCGCACTACGAGCAGTACTTC. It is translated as CASSLLAGAHYEQYF.

The CDR3, as DNA: TGTGCCAGCAGTCTTTACCAAAACTCGCCTGCCCAGTACTTC. It is translated as CASSLYQNSPAQYF. This chain connects TRBV27 to TRBJ2-5, with D unclear. The CDR3 has 14 residues. With 5 bases removed from V and 9 bases from J, the gap between germline ends came to 19 bases. Germline V CDR1 and CDR2: MNHEY, SMNVEV (reference sequence).

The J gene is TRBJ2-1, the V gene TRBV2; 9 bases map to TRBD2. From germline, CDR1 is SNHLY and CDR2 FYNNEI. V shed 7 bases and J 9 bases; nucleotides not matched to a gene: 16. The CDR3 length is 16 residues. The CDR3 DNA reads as TGTGCCAGCATTTCCCTTTTAGCGGGAGCGGGTGGTGAGCAGTTCTTC. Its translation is CASISLLAGAGGEQFF.

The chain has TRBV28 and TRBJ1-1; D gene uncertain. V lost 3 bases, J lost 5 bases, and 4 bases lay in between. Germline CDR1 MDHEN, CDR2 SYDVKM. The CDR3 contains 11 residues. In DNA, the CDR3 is TGTGCCAGCAGTTTTTATACTGAAGCTTTCTTT. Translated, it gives CASSFYTEAFF.

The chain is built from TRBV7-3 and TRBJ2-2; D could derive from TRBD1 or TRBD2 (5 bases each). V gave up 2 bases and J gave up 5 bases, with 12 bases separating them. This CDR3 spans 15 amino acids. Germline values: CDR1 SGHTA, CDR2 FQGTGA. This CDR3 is CASSLDGGKTGELFF. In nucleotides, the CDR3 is TGTGCCAGCAGCTTAGATGGGGGTAAAACCGGGGAGCTGTTTTTT. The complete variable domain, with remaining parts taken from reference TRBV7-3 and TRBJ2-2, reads GAGVSQTPSNKVTEKGKYVELRCDPISGHTALYWYRQSLGQGPEFLIYFQGTGAADDSGLPNDRFFAVRPEGSVSTLKIQRTERGDSAVYLCASSLDGGKTGELFFGEGSRLTVL.

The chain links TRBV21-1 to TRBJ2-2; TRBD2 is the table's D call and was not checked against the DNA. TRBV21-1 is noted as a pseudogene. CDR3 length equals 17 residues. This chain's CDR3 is CASTNLGTIVNTGELFF. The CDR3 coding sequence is TGTGCCAGCACCAATCTAGGGACTATTGTAAACACCGGGGAGCTGTTTTTT.

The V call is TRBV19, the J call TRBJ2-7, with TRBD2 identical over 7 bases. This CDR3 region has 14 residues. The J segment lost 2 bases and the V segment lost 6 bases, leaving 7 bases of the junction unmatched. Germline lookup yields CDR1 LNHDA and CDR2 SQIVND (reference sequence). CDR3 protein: CASSHSGPAYEQYF. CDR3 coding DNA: TGTGCCAGTAGCCATAGCGGGCCTGCCTACGAGCAGTACTTC.